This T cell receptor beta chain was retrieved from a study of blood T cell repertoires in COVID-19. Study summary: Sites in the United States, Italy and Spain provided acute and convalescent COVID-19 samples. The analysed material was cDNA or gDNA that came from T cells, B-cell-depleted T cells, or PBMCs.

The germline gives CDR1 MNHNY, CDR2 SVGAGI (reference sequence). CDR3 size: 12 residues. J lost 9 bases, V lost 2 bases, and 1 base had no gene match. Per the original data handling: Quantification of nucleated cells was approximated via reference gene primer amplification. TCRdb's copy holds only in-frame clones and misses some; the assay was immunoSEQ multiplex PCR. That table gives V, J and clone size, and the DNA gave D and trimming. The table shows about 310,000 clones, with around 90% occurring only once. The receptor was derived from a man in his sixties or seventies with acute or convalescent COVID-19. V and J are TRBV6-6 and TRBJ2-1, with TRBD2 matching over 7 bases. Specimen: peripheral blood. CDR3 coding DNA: TGTGCCAGCAGTTACGGGGAGGGTGAGCAGTTCTTC. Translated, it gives CASSYGEGEQFF.